The present T cell receptor (beta chain) was sequenced within a study of T cell responses to AZD1222 COVID-19 vaccine. Study-level points and caveats: Repertoire sampling happened only post peak T cell response.

Clones were read by immunoSEQ multiplex PCR, and TCRdb kept only the in-frame ones, dropping some. The sample lists 100,000 or so clones; about 86% were seen once. As for this clone: Its target is not known.

Trimming left V 0 bases short and J 8 bases short, with 4 bases between. CDR3 length: 12 amino acids. Germline CDR1 LGHNT, CDR2 FRNRAP. This chain links TRBV12-5 with TRBJ2-2; no clear D gene. Sequencing was performed on peripheral blood, taken on day 0 of AZD1222 vaccination. This TCR was sampled from an adult in good health. CDR3 residues: CASGLVRGELFF. The CDR3, as DNA: TGTGCTAGTGGTTTGGTACGAGGGGAGCTGTTTTTT.